The rows below give T cell receptor beta chains drawn from one sample of a study of shared clonotypes between healthy human individuals. Some clones are missing from TCRdb's copy, which holds only in-frame ones; the method was immunoSEQ multiplex PCR. Here the sample spans 2 million to 2.5 million clones, less than 95% being singletons. Specimen: naive CD4+ T cells from PBMCs. Receptors originate from a man aged 18 to 30 in good health. Some clones in this sample may be carry-over from other donors' samples. Both conserved end residues are part of each CDR3. D genes are given only for firm matches. Clone size appears in some rows only: once, few, many, or a class for an expanded clone.

TGCGCCAGCAGCTCCCAGGGGGCAGGTATTGATGAGCAGTTCTTC,CASSSQGAGIDEQFF,TRBD1,TRBV5-1,.,TRBJ2-1
TGCGCCAGCAGCTTTTTGGACAGGGCCTACGAGCAGTACTTC,CASSFLDRAYEQYF,TRBD1,TRBV5-1,.,TRBJ2-7
TGTGCCAGCAGTGCCTACCATGGCACCAATCAGCCCCAGCATTTT,CASSAYHGTNQPQHF,.,TRBV6-4,.,TRBJ1-5
TGTGCCAGCAGCCTAACGGACCAGTATACCTACGAGCAGTACTTC,CASSLTDQYTYEQYF,.,TRBV7-9,.,TRBJ2-7
TGTGCCAGCATTATAGGGTGGGGTCAGCCCCAGCATTTT,CASIIGWGQPQHF,.,TRBV28,once,TRBJ1-5
TGTGCCAGCAGCCAAGAATCGAGTTTGGCTTCCGAGCAGTACTTC,CASSQESSLASEQYF,.,TRBV4-2,.,TRBJ2-7
TGTGCCAGCAGTCCGCTAGGGAAGGAAAAACTGTTTTTT,CASSPLGKEKLFF,.,TRBV28,.,TRBJ1-4
TGTGCCAGCAGCTGGCAGACCTTAAATGAAAAACTGTTTTTT,CASSWQTLNEKLFF,.,TRBV2,once,TRBJ1-4
TGTGCCAGCAGTGAGAATACAGGGAACACTGAGCAGTTCTTC,CASSENTGNTEQFF,.,TRBV6-1,.,TRBJ2-1
TGTGCCAGCAGCTCGACTAGTGCTGGCGAGCAGTACTTC,CASSSTSAGEQYF,.,TRBV6-5,.,TRBJ2-7
TGTGCCAGCATGGCCAGGTCTCGGGGTGAAAAACTGTTTTTT,CASMARSRGEKLFF,.,TRBV6-6,.,TRBJ1-4
TGTGCCAGCAGCGCGGACAGGGGGCTCTACGAGCAGTACTTC,CASSADRGLYEQYF,TRBD1,TRBV11-2,.,TRBJ2-7
TGTGCCAGCAGTTTAGTTAGCGCCTCCTACAATGAGCAGTTCTTC,CASSLVSASYNEQFF,.,TRBV28,.,TRBJ2-1
TGTGCCAGCAGCTTATCAGGTCCGAGCACAGATACGCAGTATTTT,CASSLSGPSTDTQYF,.,TRBV7-9,.,TRBJ2-3
TGTGCCTGGACTTTAACACAGGGTAAGGCCTCCTACGAGCAGTACTTC,CAWTLTQGKASYEQYF,.,TRBV30,.,TRBJ2-7